The 5 T cell receptor beta chains below were found in one sample sequenced in a study of cytomegalovirus exposure and HLA in healthy donors. Vbeta (60) and Jbeta (13) primers were used in the PCR. TCRdb's copy holds only in-frame clones and misses some; the assay was immunoSEQ multiplex PCR. The sample includes 250,000 or so clones, around 90% of them seen just once. The sequencing sample was made of PBMCs. All receptors derive from a girl aged 2-10 years in good health and CMV-seronegative.

About this clone: Other DNA sequences in the same sample also yield this CDR3. This chain links TRBV20-1 with TRBJ2-1; D is uncertain. Germline CDR1 and CDR2: DFQATT and SNEGSKA (reference sequence). Trimming took off 2 bases at V and 8 bases at J, with 4 bases between the two ends. The CDR3 covers 10 residues. CDR3 amino acids: CSARRDEQFF. As DNA, the CDR3 is TGCAGTGCTAGACGGGATGAGCAGTTCTTC.

The table lists this clone with a count of one. The chain has TRBV14 and TRBJ2-5; tentative D call: TRBD1 (6 bases). Trimming stripped 3 bases from V and 5 bases from J, with 13 bases between. This CDR3 contains 14 residues. From germline, CDR1 is SGHDN and CDR2 FVKESK. The CDR3 spells CASSHKTGWETQYF. Here the CDR3 DNA reads TGTGCCAGCAGCCACAAGACAGGCTGGGAGACCCAGTACTTC.

The rearrangement uses TRBV5-4 and TRBJ1-4; weak D call: TRBD1 (6 bases). This CDR3 region has 15 residues. Trimming took off 4 bases at V and 8 bases at J, with 18 bases between the two ends. Germline V gene sequence: CDR1 SGHNT, CDR2 YYREEE (reference sequence). DNA for the CDR3: TGTGCCAGCAGCCTTTGGAACAGGGACGGCGAAAAACTGTTTTTT. This codes for CASSLWNRDGEKLFF.

V and J are TRBV19 and TRBJ2-7, with TRBD2 matching over 12 bases. CDR1 is LNHDA, CDR2 SQIVND, per germline (reference sequence). The CDR3 has 17 residues. Losses at the gene ends were 3 bases for V and 2 bases for J; bases not matched to a gene: 8. The CDR3 sequence is CASSITLAGGRTYEQYF. The CDR3 bases are TGTGCCAGTAGTATTACCCTAGCGGGAGGGAGGACCTACGAGCAGTACTTC. Full variable domain (outside the CDR3, taken from reference TRBV19 and TRBJ2-7): DGGITQSPKYLFRKEGQNVTLSCEQNLNHDAMYWYRQDPGQGLRLIYYSQIVNDFQKGDIAEGYSVSREKKESFPLTVTSAQKNPTAFYLCASSITLAGGRTYEQYFGPGTRLTVT.

The genes are TRBV2 and TRBJ1-6; a weak D match, TRBD1 (5 bases). Germline CDR1 is SNHLY and CDR2 is FYNNEI. V was cut by 0 bases and J by 6 bases, with 12 bases left in between. The CDR3 runs to 16 residues. The CDR3 reads CASSEALGGGNSPLHF. The CDR3, as DNA: TGTGCCAGCAGTGAAGCGCTTGGGGGGGGTAATTCACCCCTCCACTTT.